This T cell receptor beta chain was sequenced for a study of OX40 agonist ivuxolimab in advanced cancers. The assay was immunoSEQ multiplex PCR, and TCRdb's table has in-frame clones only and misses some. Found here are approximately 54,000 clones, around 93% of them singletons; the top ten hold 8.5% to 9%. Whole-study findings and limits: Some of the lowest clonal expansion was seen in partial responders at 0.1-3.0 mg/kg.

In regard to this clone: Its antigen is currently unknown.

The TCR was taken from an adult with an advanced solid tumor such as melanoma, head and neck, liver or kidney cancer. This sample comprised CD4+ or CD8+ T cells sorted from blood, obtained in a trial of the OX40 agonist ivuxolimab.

CDR3 coding DNA: TGTGCCAGCAGCTTGGGAACTGCGGGCGGCGGGGAGCTGTTTTTT. It specifies CASSLGTAGGGELFF. The J gene is TRBJ2-2, the V gene TRBV5-8, with D perhaps TRBD2 (5 bases). The CDR3 totals 15 residues. Trimming removed 0 bases at V and 7 bases at J, with 13 bases between. Germline CDR1 SGHTS, CDR2 YDEGEE.